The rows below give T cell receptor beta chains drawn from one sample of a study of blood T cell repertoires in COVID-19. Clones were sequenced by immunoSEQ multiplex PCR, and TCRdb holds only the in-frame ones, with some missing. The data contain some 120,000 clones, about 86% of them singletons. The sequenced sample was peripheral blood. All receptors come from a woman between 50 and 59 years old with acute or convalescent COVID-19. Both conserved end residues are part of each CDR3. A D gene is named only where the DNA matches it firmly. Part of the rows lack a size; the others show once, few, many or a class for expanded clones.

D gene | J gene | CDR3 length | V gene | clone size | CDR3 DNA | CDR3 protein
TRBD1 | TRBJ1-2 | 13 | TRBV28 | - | TGTGCCAGCAGTGCGACGACAGGGTATGGCTACACCTTC | CASSATTGYGYTF
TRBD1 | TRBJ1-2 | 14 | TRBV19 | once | TGTGCCAGTAGGACCGGGACAGGGATATATGGCTACACCTTC | CASRTGTGIYGYTF
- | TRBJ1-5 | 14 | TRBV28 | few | TGTGCCAGCAGTTTGGAGGACCCCAATCAGCCCCAGCATTTT | CASSLEDPNQPQHF
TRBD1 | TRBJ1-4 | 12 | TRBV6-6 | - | TGTGCCAGCAAACAGGGGGATGAAAAACTGTTTTTT | CASKQGDEKLFF
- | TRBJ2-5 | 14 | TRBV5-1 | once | TGCGCCAGCAGCTTTAATACTGCCGAAGAGACCCAGTACTTC | CASSFNTAEETQYF
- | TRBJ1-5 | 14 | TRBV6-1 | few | TGTGCCAGCAGTGAGGGGCACCCCAATCAGCCCCAGCATTTT | CASSEGHPNQPQHF
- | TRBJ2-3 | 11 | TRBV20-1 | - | TGCAGTGCTGTGGGAGCGGATACGCAGTATTTT | CSAVGADTQYF
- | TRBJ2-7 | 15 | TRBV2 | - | TGTGCCAGCAGTGAGAGACAGTCTGAGTACCACGAGCAGTACTTC | CASSERQSEYHEQYF
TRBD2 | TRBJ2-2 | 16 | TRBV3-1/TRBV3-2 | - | TGTGCCAGCAGCCGGGGACTAGCGGAAGACACCGGGGAGCTGTTTTTT | CASSRGLAEDTGELFF
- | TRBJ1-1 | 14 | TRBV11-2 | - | TGTGCCAGCAGCTTACAGAAACGGGGGGCTGAAGCTTTCTTT | CASSLQKRGAEAFF
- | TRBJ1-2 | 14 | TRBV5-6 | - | TGTGCCAGCAGCCTAGAGTCGGTGATCTATGGCTACACCTTC | CASSLESVIYGYTF
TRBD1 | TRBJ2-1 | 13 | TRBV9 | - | TGTGCCACCCCGGGACAGGACCTAAATGAGCAGTTCTTC | CATPGQDLNEQFF
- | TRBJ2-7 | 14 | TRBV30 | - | TGTGCCTGGAGTGTAGGTGGGTCAGGGTACGAGCAGTACTTC | CAWSVGGSGYEQYF
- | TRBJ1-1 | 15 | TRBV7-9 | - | TGTGCCAGCAGCCCCCCGGTGCCGGGTAACACTGAAGCTTTCTTT | CASSPPVPGNTEAFF
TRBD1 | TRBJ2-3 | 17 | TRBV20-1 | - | TGCAGTGCTAGTAGACGGGACAGGGTATCGAGCACAGATACGCAGTATTTT | CSASRRDRVSSTDTQYF
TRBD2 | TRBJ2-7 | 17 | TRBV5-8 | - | TGTGCCAGCAGCCCAACTAGCGGGGGGGTGAGCTCCTACGAGCAGTACTTC | CASSPTSGGVSSYEQYF
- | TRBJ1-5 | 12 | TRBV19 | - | TGTGCCAGTAGTTCGGGATATCAGCCCCAGCATTTT | CASSSGYQPQHF
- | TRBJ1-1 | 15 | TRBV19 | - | TGTGCCAGTAGTGCCCGAGGGTCGGGGGACACTGAAGCTTTCTTT | CASSARGSGDTEAFF
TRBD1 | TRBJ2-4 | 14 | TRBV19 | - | TGTGCCAGTAGGGACAGGGGCTTGGGAAACATTCAGTACTTC | CASRDRGLGNIQYF
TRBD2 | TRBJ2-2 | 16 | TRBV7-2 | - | TGTGCCAGCAGACCGAGACTAGCGGGAGCGATCGGGGAGCTGTTTTTT | CASRPRLAGAIGELFF
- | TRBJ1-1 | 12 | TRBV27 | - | TGTGCCAGCAGTTCCCGGACAGATGAAGCTTTCTTT | CASSSRTDEAFF
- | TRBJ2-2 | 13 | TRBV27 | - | TGTGCCAGCAGTATCCACGGGACCGGGGAGCTGTTTTTT | CASSIHGTGELFF
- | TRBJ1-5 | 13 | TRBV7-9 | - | TGTGCCAGCAGCTTAGCGGGCTCTCAGCCCCAGCATTTT | CASSLAGSQPQHF
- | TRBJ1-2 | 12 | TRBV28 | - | TGTGCCAGCAGTCAAACAGGCGGTGGCTACACCTTC | CASSQTGGGYTF
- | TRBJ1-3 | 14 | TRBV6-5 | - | TGTGCCAGCAGTTACGGGAGTTCTGGAAACACCATATATTTT | CASSYGSSGNTIYF
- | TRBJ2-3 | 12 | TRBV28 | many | TGTGCCAGCAGATCAGGGGTAGATACGCAGTATTTT | CASRSGVDTQYF
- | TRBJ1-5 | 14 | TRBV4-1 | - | TGCGCCAGCAGCCAAGAAGGAGCTAATCAGCCCCAGCATTTT | CASSQEGANQPQHF
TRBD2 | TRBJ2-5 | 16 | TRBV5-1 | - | TGCGCCAGCAGCTTGGTCGCGGGGGGACGGGCAGAGACCCAGTACTTC | CASSLVAGGRAETQYF
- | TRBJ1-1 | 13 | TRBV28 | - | TGTGCCAGCAGTTTACTAGGGAGGACTGAAGCTTTCTTT | CASSLLGRTEAFF
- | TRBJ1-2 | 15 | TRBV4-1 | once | TGCGCCAGCAGCCCGCAATCCGGGGAGAAGTATGGCTACACCTTC | CASSPQSGEKYGYTF
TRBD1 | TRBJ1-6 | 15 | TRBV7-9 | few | TGTGCCAGCAGCTTCTTTGGGACAGGGGCTTCACCCCTCCACTTT | CASSFFGTGASPLHF
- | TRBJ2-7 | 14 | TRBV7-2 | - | TGTGCCAGCAGCGAACTAGGCATCTCCTACGAGCAGTACTTC | CASSELGISYEQYF